A selection of T cell receptor beta chains follows, all from one sample in a study of blood T cell repertoires in COVID-19. Sequenced by immunoSEQ multiplex PCR; TCRdb stores in-frame clones only, minus some. The sample gives around 96,000 clones, about 96% of which show up once; 3.5% to 5% is in the top ten. The source material was peripheral blood. These receptor sequences come from a human donor with active COVID-19. The donor label of this sample is uncertain. The CDR3 runs from the conserved cysteine through the conserved F or W. The order of the fields is J gene, V gene, clone size, D gene, CDR3 DNA, CDR3 protein. A D gene is named only where the DNA matches it firmly. The size entry is marked missing in some rows and otherwise reads once, few, many or a size class.

>TRBJ2-3|TRBV24-1|NA|TRBD2
TGTGCCACCAGTGACGCTAGCGGGGGGCCTGAAGATACGCAGTATTTT
CATSDASGGPEDTQYF
>TRBJ2-2|TRBV9|NA|TRBD1
TGTGCCAGCAGCAAGCGGACAGGGGCCGGGGAGCTGTTTTTT
CASSKRTGAGELFF
>TRBJ2-5|TRBV9|NA|NA
TGTGCCAGCAGCGTAGACGGGACTCCTCAAGAGACCCAGTACTTC
CASSVDGTPQETQYF
>TRBJ2-1|TRBV5-1|NA|NA
TGCGCCAGCAGCTTGGTTTGGGGGGATGAGCAGTTCTTC
CASSLVWGDEQFF
>TRBJ1-1|TRBV6-5|NA|NA
TGTGCCAGCAGTTCTTTCAGGGGCGTGGCTTTCTTT
CASSSFRGVAFF
>TRBJ2-1|TRBV3-1/TRBV3-2|NA|TRBD2
TGTGCCAGCACCTTTGAGAGGACTAGCGGGAGCTATGAGCAGTTCTTC
CASTFERTSGSYEQFF
>TRBJ1-3|TRBV3-1/TRBV3-2|NA|NA
TGTGCCAGCAGCCTGTTGGGGGGTTCTGGAAACACCATATATTTT
CASSLLGGSGNTIYF
>TRBJ1-4|TRBV9|NA|TRBD1
TGTGCCAGCAGCGTAGCCTTGGGACAGGGGGCAGAAAAACTGTTTTTT
CASSVALGQGAEKLFF
>TRBJ2-1|TRBV3-1/TRBV3-2|once|TRBD1
TGTGCCAGCAGCAAGGACAGGGGGCGTGTGTACAATGAGCAGTTCTTC
CASSKDRGRVYNEQFF
>TRBJ1-6|TRBV6-5|NA|NA
TGTGCCAGCAGTTACGGAACAGGGTCACCCCTCCACTTT
CASSYGTGSPLHF
>TRBJ1-3|TRBV14|NA|NA
TGTGCCAGCAGCCAACAGATGGGAAACACCATATATTTT
CASSQQMGNTIYF
>TRBJ2-1|TRBV24-1|NA|TRBD2
TGTGCCACCAGTGATCCGGGGGCTAGCGGGAGAGCCTACAATGAGCAGTTCTTC
CATSDPGASGRAYNEQFF
>TRBJ1-2|TRBV6-5|once|NA
TGTGCCAGCAGTTACTCGTTACAGGGTGACTATGGCTACACCTTC
CASSYSLQGDYGYTF
>TRBJ1-5|TRBV6-1|NA|NA
TGTGCCAGCAGTGACCCAGGTGTGAGCAATCAGCCCCAGCATTTT
CASSDPGVSNQPQHF
>TRBJ2-1|TRBV4-3|NA|TRBD2
TGCGCCAGCAGCCGGGGGCCAGCGGGAGAGGTTTATGAGCAGTTCTTC
CASSRGPAGEVYEQFF
>TRBJ1-1|TRBV5-8|NA|TRBD1
TGTGCCAGCAGCCCTCGGGACAGGGCTTTCTTT
CASSPRDRAFF
>TRBJ2-3|TRBV11-2|NA|TRBD2
TGTGCCAGCAGCTTAGGGTCAAACCGGGGGGGCCGGAGGGATACGCAGTATTTT
CASSLGSNRGGRRDTQYF
>TRBJ1-6|TRBV28|once|TRBD1
TGTGCCAGCAGTTTAAGACAGGGTTGGAATTCACCCCTCCACTTT
CASSLRQGWNSPLHF
>TRBJ2-5|TRBV5-1|NA|NA
TGCGCCAGCACCTCAGCCGGGGGGCGCGAAGAGACCCAGTACTTC
CASTSAGGREETQYF